The source of this T cell receptor (beta chain) is a study of blood T cell repertoires in COVID-19. The overall study: Samples representing acute and convalescent COVID-19 were sourced from the United States, Italy and Spain. Sources were T cells, B-cell-depleted T cells, or PBMCs; the material itself was cDNA or gDNA.

TCRdb's copy holds only in-frame clones and misses some; the assay was immunoSEQ multiplex PCR. This repertoire shows about 190,000 clones, around four fifths found once; its top ten account for roughly 2.9%. V was clipped by 4 bases and J by 6 bases; unmatched bases: 8. CDR1 is SGHNT, CDR2 YYREEE, per germline (reference sequence). This CDR3 has 16 amino acids. The sequenced material came from peripheral blood. The sequence derives from a man aged 45-65 years with active or convalescent COVID-19. V is TRBV5-4 and J is TRBJ2-3; 13 nucleotides match TRBD2. The CDR3 region has the DNA TGTGCCAGCAGCACCCGACTAGCGGGGGGCCGGGATACGCAGTATTTT. It yields the protein CASSTRLAGGRDTQYF.